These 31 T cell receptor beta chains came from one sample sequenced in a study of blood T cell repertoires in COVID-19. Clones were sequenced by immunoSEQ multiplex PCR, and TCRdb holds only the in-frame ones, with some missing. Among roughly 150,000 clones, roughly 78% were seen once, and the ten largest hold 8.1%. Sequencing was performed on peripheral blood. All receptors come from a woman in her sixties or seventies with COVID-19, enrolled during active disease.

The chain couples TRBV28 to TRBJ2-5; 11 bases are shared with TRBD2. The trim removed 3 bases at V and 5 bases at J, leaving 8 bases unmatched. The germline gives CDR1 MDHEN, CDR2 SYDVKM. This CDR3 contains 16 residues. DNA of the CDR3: TGTGCCAGCAGTTTCCTCTCGACTAGCGGGGAGGAGACCCAGTACTTC. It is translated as CASSFLSTSGEETQYF.

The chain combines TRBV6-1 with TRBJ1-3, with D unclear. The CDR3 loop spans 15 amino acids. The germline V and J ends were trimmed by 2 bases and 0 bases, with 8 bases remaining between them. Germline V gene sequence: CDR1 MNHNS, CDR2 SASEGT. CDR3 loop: CASSELAYSGNTIYF. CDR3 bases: TGTGCCAGCAGTGAACTCGCCTACTCTGGAAACACCATATATTTT.

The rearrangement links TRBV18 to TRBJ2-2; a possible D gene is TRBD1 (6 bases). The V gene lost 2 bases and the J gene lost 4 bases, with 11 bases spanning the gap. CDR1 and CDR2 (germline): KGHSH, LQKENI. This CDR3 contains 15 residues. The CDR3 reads CASSPRGRGTGELFF. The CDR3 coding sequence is TGTGCCAGCTCACCAAGGGGCAGGGGCACCGGGGAGCTGTTTTTT. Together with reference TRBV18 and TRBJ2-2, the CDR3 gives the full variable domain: NAGVMQNPRHLVRRRGQEARLRCSPMKGHSHVYWYRQLPEEGLKFMVYLQKENIIDESGMPKERFSAEFPKEGPSILRIQQVVRGDSAAYFCASSPRGRGTGELFFGEGSRLTVL.

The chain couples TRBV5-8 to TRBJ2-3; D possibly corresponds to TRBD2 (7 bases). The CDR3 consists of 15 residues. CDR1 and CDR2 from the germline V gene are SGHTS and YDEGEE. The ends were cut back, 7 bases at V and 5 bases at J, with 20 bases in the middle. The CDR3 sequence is CASCSGGNQGDTQYF. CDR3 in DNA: TGTGCCAGCTGCTCGGGGGGCAACCAGGGAGATACGCAGTATTTT.

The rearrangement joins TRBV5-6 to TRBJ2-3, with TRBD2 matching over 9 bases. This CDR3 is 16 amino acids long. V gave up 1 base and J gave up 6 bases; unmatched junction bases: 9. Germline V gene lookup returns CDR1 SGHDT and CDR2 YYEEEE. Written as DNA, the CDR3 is TGTGCCAGCAGCTTGCGTACTAGCGGGCTAACTGATACGCAGTATTTT. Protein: CASSLRTSGLTDTQYF.

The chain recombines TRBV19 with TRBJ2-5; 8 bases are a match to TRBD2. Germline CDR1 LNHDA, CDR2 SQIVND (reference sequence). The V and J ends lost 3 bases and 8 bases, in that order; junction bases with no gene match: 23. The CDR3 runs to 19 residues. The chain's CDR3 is CASSMVSRGPGTRAVTQYF. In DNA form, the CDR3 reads TGTGCCAGTAGTATGGTCAGCCGGGGGCCCGGGACTAGGGCAGTTACCCAGTACTTC.

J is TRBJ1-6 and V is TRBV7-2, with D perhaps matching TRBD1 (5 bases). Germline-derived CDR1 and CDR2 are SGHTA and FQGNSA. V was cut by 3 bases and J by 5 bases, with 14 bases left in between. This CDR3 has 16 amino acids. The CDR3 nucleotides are TGTGCCAGCAGCTTGACCCGACAGTTTCATAATTCACCCCTCCACTTT. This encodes CASSLTRQFHNSPLHF.

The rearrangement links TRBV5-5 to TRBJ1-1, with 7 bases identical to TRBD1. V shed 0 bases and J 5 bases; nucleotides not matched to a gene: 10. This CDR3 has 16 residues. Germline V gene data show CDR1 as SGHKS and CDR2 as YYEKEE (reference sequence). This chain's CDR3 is CASSLGRGPPLTEAFF. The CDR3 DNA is TGTGCCAGCAGCTTGGGAAGGGGGCCCCCTCTTACTGAAGCTTTCTTT.

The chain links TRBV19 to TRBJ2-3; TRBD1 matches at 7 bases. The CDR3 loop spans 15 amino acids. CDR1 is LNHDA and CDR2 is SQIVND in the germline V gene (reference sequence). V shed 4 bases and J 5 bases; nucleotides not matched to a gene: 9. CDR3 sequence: CASSKGDSGGDTQYF. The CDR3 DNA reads TGTGCCAGTAGTAAAGGGGATTCAGGGGGAGATACGCAGTATTTT.

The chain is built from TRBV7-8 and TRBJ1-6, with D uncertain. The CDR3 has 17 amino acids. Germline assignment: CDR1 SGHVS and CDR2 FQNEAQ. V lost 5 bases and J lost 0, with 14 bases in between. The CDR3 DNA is TGTGCCAGCAGCCTTCGGACTCTAAGCTCCTATAATTCACCCCTCCACTTT. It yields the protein CASSLRTLSSYNSPLHF.

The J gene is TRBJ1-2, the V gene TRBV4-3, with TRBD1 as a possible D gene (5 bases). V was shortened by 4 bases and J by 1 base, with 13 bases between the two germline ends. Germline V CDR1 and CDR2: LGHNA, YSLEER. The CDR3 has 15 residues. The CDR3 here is CASSPAAGRNYGYTF. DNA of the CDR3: TGCGCCAGCAGCCCGGCGGCGGGACGTAACTATGGCTACACCTTC.

The CDR3 here is CASSPWSNYYNEQFF. In DNA form, the CDR3 reads TGTGCCAGCTCACCGTGGAGCAACTACTACAATGAGCAGTTCTTC. This sequence joins TRBV18 and TRBJ2-1; D unresolved. Between the trimmed V and J ends, which lost 3 bases and 3 bases, there was a span of 12 bases. Germline assignment: CDR1 KGHSH and CDR2 LQKENI. The CDR3 is 15 residues long.

For the CDR3, the DNA is TGTGCCGTGGGACAGGGGTTTCAGCCCCAGCATTTT. Protein product: CAVGQGFQPQHF. The J gene is TRBJ1-5, the V gene TRBV7-9; TRBD1 matches 10 bases. The J segment lost 6 bases and the V segment lost 11 bases, leaving 4 bases of the junction unmatched. Looked up from germline, CDR1 is SEHNR and CDR2 is FQNEAQ (reference sequence). The CDR3 loop spans 12 amino acids.

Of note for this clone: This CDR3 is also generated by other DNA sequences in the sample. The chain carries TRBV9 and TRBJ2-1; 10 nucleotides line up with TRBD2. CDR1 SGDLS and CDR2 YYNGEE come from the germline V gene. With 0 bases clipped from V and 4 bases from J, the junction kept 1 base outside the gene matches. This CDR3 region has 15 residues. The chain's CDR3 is CASSVEAGGYNEQFF. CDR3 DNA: TGTGCCAGCAGCGTAGAAGCGGGGGGGTACAATGAGCAGTTCTTC.

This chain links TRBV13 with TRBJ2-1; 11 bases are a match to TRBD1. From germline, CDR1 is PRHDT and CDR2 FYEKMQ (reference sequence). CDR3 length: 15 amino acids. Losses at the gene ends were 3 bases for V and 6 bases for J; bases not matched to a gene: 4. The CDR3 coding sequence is TGTGCCAGCAGCTTTCGGGACAGGGGGGGCAATGAGCAGTTCTTC. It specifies CASSFRDRGGNEQFF.

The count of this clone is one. CDR3 DNA: TGTGCCCCCAAAACGCCAGATATGCTGTTTTTT. This translates into CAPKTPDMLFF. V gene TRBV11-2 combines with J gene TRBJ1-4; D ambiguous. Trimming stripped 11 bases from V and 14 bases from J, with 18 bases between. In germline, CDR1 is SGHAT, CDR2 FQNNGV. There are 11 residues in the CDR3.

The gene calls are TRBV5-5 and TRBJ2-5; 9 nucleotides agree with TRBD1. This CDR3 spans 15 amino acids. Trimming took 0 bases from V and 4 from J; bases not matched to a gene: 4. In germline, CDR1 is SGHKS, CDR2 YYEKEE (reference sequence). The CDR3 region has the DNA TGTGCCAGCAGCTTGGTGACAGGGGGACTAGAGACCCAGTACTTC. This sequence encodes CASSLVTGGLETQYF.

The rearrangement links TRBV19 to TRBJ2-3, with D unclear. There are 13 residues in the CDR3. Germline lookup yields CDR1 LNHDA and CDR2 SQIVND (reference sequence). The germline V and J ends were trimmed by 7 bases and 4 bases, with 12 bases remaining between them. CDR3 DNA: TGTGCCAGTACCCCCGGCGGTGCAGATACGCAGTATTTT. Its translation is CASTPGGADTQYF.

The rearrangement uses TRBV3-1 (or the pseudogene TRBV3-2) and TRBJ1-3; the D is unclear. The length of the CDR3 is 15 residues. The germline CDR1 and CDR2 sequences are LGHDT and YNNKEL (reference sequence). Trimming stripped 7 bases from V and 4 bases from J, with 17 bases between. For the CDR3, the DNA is TGTGCCAGCACCTCGTCACGAGGGAACGGAAACACCATATATTTT. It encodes CASTSSRGNGNTIYF.

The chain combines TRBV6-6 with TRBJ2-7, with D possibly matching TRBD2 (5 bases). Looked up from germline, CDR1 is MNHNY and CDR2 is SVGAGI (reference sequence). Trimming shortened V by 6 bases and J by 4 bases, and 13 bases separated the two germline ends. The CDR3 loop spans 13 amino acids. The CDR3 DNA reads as TGTGCCAGCAGCCTTAATGCGGGTTACGAGCAGTACGTC. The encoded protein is CASSLNAGYEQYV.

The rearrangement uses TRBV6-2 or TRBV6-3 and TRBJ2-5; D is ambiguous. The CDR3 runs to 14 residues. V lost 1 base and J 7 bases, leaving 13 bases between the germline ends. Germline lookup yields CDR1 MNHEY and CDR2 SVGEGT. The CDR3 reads CASSYFRPPGTQYF. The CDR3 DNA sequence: TGTGCCAGCAGTTACTTCCGGCCCCCAGGGACCCAGTACTTC.

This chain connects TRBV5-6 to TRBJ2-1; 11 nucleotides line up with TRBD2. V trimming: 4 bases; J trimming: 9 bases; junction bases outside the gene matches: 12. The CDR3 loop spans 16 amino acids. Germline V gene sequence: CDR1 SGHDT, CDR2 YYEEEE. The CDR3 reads CASSPKTSGIVGEQFF. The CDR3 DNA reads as TGTGCCAGCAGCCCTAAGACTAGCGGGATAGTTGGTGAGCAGTTCTTC.

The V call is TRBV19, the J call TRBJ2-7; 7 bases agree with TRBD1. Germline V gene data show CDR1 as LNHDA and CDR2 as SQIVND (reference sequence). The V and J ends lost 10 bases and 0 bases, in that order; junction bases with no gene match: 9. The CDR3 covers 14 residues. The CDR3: CATSSGQPSYEQYF. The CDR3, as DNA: TGTGCCACTTCCTCGGGACAGCCCTCCTACGAGCAGTACTTC.

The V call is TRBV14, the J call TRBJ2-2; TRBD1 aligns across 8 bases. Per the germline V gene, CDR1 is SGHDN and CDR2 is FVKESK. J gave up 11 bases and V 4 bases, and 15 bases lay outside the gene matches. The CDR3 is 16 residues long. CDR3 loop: CASSRGQGLGQDELFF. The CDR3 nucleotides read TGTGCCAGCAGCCGAGGACAGGGTCTCGGACAGGACGAGCTGTTTTTT.

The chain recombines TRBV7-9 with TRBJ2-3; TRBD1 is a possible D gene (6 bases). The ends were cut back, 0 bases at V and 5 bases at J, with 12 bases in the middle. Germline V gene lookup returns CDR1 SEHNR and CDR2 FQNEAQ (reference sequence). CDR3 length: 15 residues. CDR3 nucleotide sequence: TGTGCCAGCAGCTTAGCGCCCGGACAGCTAGATACGCAGTATTTT. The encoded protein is CASSLAPGQLDTQYF.

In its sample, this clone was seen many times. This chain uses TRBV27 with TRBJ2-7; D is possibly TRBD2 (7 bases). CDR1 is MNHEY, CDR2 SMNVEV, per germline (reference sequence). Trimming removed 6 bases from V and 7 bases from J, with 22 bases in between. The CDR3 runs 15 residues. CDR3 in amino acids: CASSLLGGRAGEQYF. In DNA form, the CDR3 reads TGTGCCAGCAGCCTCCTCGGGGGCCGAGCGGGAGAGCAGTACTTC.

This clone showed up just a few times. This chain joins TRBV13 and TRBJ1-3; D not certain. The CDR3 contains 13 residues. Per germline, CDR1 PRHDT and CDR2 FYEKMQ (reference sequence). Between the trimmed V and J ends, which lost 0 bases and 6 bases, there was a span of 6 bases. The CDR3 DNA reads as TGTGCCAGCAGCTTAGGCCGCGAAAACACCATATATTTT. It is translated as CASSLGRENTIYF.

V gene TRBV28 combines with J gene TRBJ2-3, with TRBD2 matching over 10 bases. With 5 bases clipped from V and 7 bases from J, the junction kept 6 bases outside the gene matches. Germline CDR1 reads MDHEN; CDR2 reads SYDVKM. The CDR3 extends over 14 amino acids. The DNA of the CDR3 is TGTGCCAGCAGTCCTAGCGGGGGTGGTAATACGCAGTATTTT. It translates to CASSPSGGGNTQYF.

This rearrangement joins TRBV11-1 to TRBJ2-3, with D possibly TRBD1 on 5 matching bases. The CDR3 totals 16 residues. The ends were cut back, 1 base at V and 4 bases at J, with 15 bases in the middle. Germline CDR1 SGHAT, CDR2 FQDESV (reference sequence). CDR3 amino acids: CASSLGSLQGADTQYF. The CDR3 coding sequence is TGTGCCAGCAGCTTAGGGTCCCTTCAGGGCGCAGATACGCAGTATTTT.

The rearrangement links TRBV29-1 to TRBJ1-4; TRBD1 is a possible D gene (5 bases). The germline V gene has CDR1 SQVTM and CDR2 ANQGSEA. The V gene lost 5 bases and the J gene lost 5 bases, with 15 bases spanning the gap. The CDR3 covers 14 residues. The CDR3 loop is CSVRPGGGNEKLFF. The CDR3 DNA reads TGCAGCGTTAGGCCCGGGGGAGGGAATGAAAAACTGTTTTTT.

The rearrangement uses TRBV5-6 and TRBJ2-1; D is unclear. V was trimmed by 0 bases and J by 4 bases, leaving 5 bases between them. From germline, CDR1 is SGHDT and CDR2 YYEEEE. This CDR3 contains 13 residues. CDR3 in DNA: TGTGCCAGCAGCTTGGACTCGTACAATGAGCAGTTCTTC. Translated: CASSLDSYNEQFF.